This TCR beta chain was sequenced in a study of T cell repertoires in cytomegalovirus infection. Study-wide context: CMV epitopes in the study were HLA-C-restricted (recently identified) and HLA-B-restricted (well studied). Findings and limits, study-wide: Dominating the ex vivo response were TCR beta clonotypes that were CMV-specific and HLA-C-restricted. The cumulative frequency of public TCR beta families identified carriers of CMV plus the relevant HLA.

Per the germline V gene, CDR1 is SGHKS and CDR2 is YYEKEE (reference sequence). The junction had 5 bases not matched to a gene; V was cut back by 5 bases and J by 1 base. The CDR3 consists of 14 residues. A remark on this clonotype: Its antigen is as yet unknown.

One entry per CDR3 protein results from TCRdb running MiXCR on the reads. Of around 500,000 distinct CDR3 sequences listed, 40% to 50% are singletons. The chain uses TRBV5-5 and TRBJ1-2, with 7 positions matching TRBD1. The sequenced sample was cultured PBMCs, obtained from culture after CMV antigen stimulation. The receptor was derived from a human donor in good health (CMV status not recorded). Some clones in this sample may be carry-over from other donors' samples. The chain's CDR3 is CASRSRDSNYGYTF. In nucleotides, the CDR3 is TGTGCCAGCAGGTCCCGGGACAGTAACTATGGCTACACCTTC.